The next 9 T cell receptor beta chains were all read from a single sample in a study of shared clonotypes between healthy human individuals. Assay: immunoSEQ multiplex PCR; the TCRdb copy retains only in-frame clones and omits some. This repertoire shows approximately 2,000,000 clones, around 90% found once; its top ten account for 0.37%. The sequencing input was naive CD4+ T cells from PBMCs. Subset reported: CD45RA+ positively selected. Receptors were obtained from a man aged 18 to 29 in good health. Some clones in this sample may be carry-over from other donors' samples.

V and J are TRBV4-1 and TRBJ1-6; D remains ambiguous. CDR3 size: 16 residues. In germline, CDR1 is MGHRA, CDR2 YSYEKL. Trimming left V 4 bases short and J 7 bases short, with 17 bases between. The CDR3 loop is CASSLGLLGRNSPLHF. As DNA, the CDR3 is TGCGCCAGCAGCCTCGGGCTCCTTGGACGGAATTCACCCCTCCACTTT.

The chain couples TRBV21-1 to TRBJ1-5. TRBV21-1 is noted as a pseudogene. There are 16 residues in the CDR3. CDR3 residues: CASNPFRAGGYQPQHF. The CDR3 DNA reads TGTGCCAGCAACCCTTTCCGGGCCGGAGGGTATCAGCCCCAGCATTTT.

V gene TRBV4-1 combines with J gene TRBJ2-1, with a tentative D call TRBD2 (6 bases). CDR3 length: 16 amino acids. V gave up 0 bases and J gave up 2 bases, with 11 bases separating them. CDR1 and CDR2 from the germline V gene are MGHRA and YSYEKL. This chain's CDR3 is CASSQDIRGAYNEQFF. In DNA form, the CDR3 reads TGCGCCAGCAGCCAAGATATACGCGGGGCCTACAATGAGCAGTTCTTC.

This CDR3 reads CASSYSSTYYEQYF. For the CDR3, the DNA is TGTGCCAGCAGTTACTCGTCTACTTACTACGAGCAGTACTTC. The chain has TRBV6-6 and TRBJ2-7; D call uncertain. The CDR3 consists of 14 residues. CDR1 and CDR2 from the germline V gene are MNHNY and SVGAGI (reference sequence). Trimming took off 0 bases at V and 3 bases at J, with 9 bases between the two ends.

The chain carries TRBV11-3 and TRBJ2-7; D may be TRBD1 (5 bases). The CDR3 sequence is 13 residues long. Germline CDR1 and CDR2: SGHNT and YENEEA. Trimming removed 3 bases from V and 6 bases from J, with 12 bases in between. CDR3 coding DNA: TGTGCCAGCAGCTTGACAGAGGCAAGCGAGCAGTACTTC. This encodes CASSLTEASEQYF.

The rearrangement joins TRBV10-2 to TRBJ2-3; D possibly corresponds to TRBD1 (5 bases). There are 13 residues in the CDR3. CDR1 WSHSY and CDR2 SAAADI come from the germline V gene. V dropped 2 bases and J dropped 3 bases, with 6 bases sitting between them. The CDR3 bases are TGCGCCAGCAGTGAGAGGGGAACAGATACGCAGTATTTT. Protein: CASSERGTDTQYF.

The gene calls are TRBV7-6 and TRBJ1-1; D ambiguous. V lost 1 base and J 1 base, leaving 7 bases between the germline ends. Germline V gene sequence: CDR1 SGHVS, CDR2 FNYEAQ. There are 14 residues in the CDR3. The CDR3 protein is CASSLGRQNTEAFF. For the CDR3, the DNA is TGTGCCAGCAGCTTAGGACGGCAGAACACTGAAGCTTTCTTT.

The chain uses TRBV7-6 and TRBJ2-2; a possible D gene is TRBD1 (6 bases). The CDR3 extends over 19 amino acids. The germline V gene has CDR1 SGHVS and CDR2 FNYEAQ. V shed 5 bases and J shed 0 bases, with 22 bases lying between them. CDR3 DNA: TGTGCCAGCAGCGCCCGCGGGTCTAAGGGACATTCGAACACCGGGGAGCTGTTTTTT. Protein sequence: CASSARGSKGHSNTGELFF.

V usage is TRBV6-5 and J usage is TRBJ1-1, with D tentatively TRBD1 (6 bases). The V gene's germline CDR1 is MNHEY and CDR2 SVGAGI. The CDR3 totals 15 residues. V lost 5 bases and J lost 0, with 13 bases in between. The CDR3, as DNA: TGTGCCAGCAGTCGACTGGACAGCTTGAACACTGAAGCTTTCTTT. Its translation is CASSRLDSLNTEAFF.